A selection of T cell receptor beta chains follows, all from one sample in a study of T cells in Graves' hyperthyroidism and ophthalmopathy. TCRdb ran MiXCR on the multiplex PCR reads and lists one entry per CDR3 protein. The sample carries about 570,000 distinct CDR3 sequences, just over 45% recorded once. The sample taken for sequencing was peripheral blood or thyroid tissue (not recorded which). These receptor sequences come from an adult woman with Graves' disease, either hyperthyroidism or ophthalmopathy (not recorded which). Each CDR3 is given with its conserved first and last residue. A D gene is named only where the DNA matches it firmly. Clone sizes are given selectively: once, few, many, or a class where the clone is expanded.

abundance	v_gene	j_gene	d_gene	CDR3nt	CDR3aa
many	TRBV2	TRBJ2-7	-	TGTGCCAGCAGGGCAAGTACCTACGAGCAGTACTTC	CASRASTYEQYF
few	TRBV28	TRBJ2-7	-	TGTGCCAGCGCTCGTAATGAGCAGTACTTC	CASARNEQYF
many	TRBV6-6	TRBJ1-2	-	TGTGCCAGCAGTCTCCCGGTGGGGCATAACTATGGCTACACCTTC	CASSLPVGHNYGYTF
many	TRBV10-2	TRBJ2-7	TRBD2	TGCGCCAGCAGTGAGAAGATAGCGGGTGAGCAGTACTTC	CASSEKIAGEQYF
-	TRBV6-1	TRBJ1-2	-	TGTGCCAGCCGGGACGGATACCCTACCGGCTACACCTTC	CASRDGYPTGYTF
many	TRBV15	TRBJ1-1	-	TGTGCCACCAGCAGGGGGGGTGGAATGAACACTGAAGCTTTCTTT	CATSRGGGMNTEAFF
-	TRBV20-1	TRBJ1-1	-	TGCAGTGCTAGACGTGCCGGGAAGACTGAAGCTTTCTTT	CSARRAGKTEAFF
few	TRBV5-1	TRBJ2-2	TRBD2	TGTGCCAGCAGTTACTCGATACATGGCGGGAGGGCCGACACCGGGGAGCTGTTTTTT	CASSYSIHGGRADTGELFF
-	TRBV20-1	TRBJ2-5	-	TGCAGTGCTAGTAGGGGTTACGAGACCCAGTACTTC	CSASRGYETQYF
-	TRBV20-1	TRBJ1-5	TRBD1	TGCAGTGCTAGAGATGTAGGGGGCCAAGAGACCCAGCATTTT	CSARDVGGQETQHF
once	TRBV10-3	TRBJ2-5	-	TGTGCCAGCCGTGAGTCGAACGGGGGCGAGGAGACCCAGTACTTC	CASRESNGGEETQYF
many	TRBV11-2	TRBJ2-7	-	TGTGCCAGCAGCCCGAATCAGGTCTACGAGCAGTACTTC	CASSPNQVYEQYF
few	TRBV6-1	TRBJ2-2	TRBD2	TGTGCCAGCAGTGACTTAGCGGGAGAGAGCACCGGGGAGCTGTTTTTT	CASSDLAGESTGELFF
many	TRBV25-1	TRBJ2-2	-	TGTGCCAGCAGTGAAAACGAAGGGAGAGGGACCGGGGAGCTGTTTTTT	CASSENEGRGTGELFF
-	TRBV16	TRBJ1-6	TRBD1	TGTGCCAGCAGCCAAGGGGGGACAGGGGGCTACTCACCCCTCCACTTT	CASSQGGTGGYSPLHF
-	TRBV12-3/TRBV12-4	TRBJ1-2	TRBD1	TGTGCCAGCAGCTCCCGCCCTGGACAGGGGGCGCCCGGCTACACCTTC	CASSSRPGQGAPGYTF
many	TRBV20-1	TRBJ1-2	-	TGCAGTGCTAGAGATCGTGGGGATGGCTACACCTTC	CSARDRGDGYTF
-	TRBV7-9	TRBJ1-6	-	TGTGCCAGCAGTCAAGGGGCGGGGATCGATTCACCCCTCCACTTT	CASSQGAGIDSPLHF
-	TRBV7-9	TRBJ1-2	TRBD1	TGTGCCAGCAGCTCGACAGGGGGGGTTGGCTACACCTTC	CASSSTGGVGYTF
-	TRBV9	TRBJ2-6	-	TGTGCCAGCAGCCCCCGCGGGCAGGGGGCCAACGTCCTGACTTTC	CASSPRGQGANVLTF
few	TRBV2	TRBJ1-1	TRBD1	TGTGCCAGCAGCAAGGAAGGACAGGGAAACACTGAAGCTTTCTTT	CASSKEGQGNTEAFF
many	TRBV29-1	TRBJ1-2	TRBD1	TGCAGCGGTGCAGGGGGTTGGGGCTACACCTTC	CSGAGGWGYTF
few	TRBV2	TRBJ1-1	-	TGTGCCAGAAATACCCCCGGGGAGAACACTGAAGCTTTCTTT	CARNTPGENTEAFF
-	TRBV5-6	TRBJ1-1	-	TGTGCCAGCAGCTCCGACAGTAGGGCTTTCTTT	CASSSDSRAFF